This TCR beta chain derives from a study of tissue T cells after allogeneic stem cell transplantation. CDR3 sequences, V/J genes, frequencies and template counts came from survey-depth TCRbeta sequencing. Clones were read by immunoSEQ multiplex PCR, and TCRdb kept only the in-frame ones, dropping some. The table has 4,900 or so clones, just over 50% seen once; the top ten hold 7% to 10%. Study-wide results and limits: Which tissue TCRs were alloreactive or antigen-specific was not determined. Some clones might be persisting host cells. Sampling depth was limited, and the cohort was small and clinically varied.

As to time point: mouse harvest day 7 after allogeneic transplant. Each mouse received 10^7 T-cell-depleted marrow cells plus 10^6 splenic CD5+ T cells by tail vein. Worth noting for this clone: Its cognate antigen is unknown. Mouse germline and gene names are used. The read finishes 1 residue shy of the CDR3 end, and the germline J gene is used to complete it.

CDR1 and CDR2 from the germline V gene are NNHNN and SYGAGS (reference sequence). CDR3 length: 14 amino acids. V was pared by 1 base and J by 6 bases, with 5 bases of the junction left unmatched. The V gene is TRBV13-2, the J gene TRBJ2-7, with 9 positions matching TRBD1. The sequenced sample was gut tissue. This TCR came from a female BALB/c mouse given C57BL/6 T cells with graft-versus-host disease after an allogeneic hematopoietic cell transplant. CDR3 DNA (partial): TGTGCCAGCGGTGATCGGGGGACAGGGATTGAACAGTAC. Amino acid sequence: CASGDRGTGIEQY. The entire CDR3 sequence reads CASGDRGTGIEQYF.